The present entry profiles one T cell receptor (beta chain) with its context. One Seattle source followed patients from active infection through their disease course. This entry is derived from a study of blood T cell repertoires in COVID-19. Study-level information: The United States, Italy and Spain were the sources of the acute and convalescent COVID-19 samples. Sources were T cells, B-cell-depleted T cells, or PBMCs; the material itself was cDNA or gDNA.

The CDR3 is 14 residues long. Trimming took 1 base from V and 8 from J; bases not matched to a gene: 2. The germline V gene encodes CDR1 MNHNS and CDR2 SASEGT. Authors' analysis steps: By means of reference gene primer amplification, nucleated cell counts were estimated. TCRdb's copy holds only in-frame clones and misses some; the assay was immunoSEQ multiplex PCR. The D gene and trimming were derived from the DNA, and the V and J assignments and clone size from that table. The data show around 470,000 clones, 80% to 90% seen once. Sequenced material: peripheral blood. This chain links TRBV6-1 with TRBJ2-3, with 11 bases matching TRBD2. The origin of this receptor is a man in his late teens or twenties with COVID-19, enrolled during active disease. This chain's CDR3 is CASSEGLAGGTQYF. The CDR3 region has the DNA TGTGCCAGCAGTGAAGGGCTAGCGGGGGGTACGCAGTATTTT.